The 10 T cell receptor beta chains given below trace back to one sample, sequenced in a study of T cell changes during pregnancy in multiple sclerosis. Measured with immunoSEQ multiplex PCR; TCRdb has only the in-frame clones, and not every one. The table shows around 50,000 clones, with approximately 95% occurring only once. The sequences come from CD8+ T cells from peripheral blood mononuclear cells, collected in the first trimester of pregnancy. These receptors were collected from a female donor with multiple sclerosis, enrolled in a pregnancy study.

The chain employs TRBV9 and TRBJ2-7; 7 nucleotides match TRBD1. The CDR3 is 16 amino acids. CDR1 is SGDLS, CDR2 YYNGEE, per germline. V was clipped by 3 bases and J by 4 bases; unmatched bases: 13. CDR3 sequence (DNA): TGTGCCAGCAGCGCCCAGACAGGGATGGTGGAGTACGAGCAGTACTTC. The encoded protein is CASSAQTGMVEYEQYF.

The chain couples TRBV13 to TRBJ2-3, with 9 bases identical to TRBD1. The germline gives CDR1 PRHDT, CDR2 FYEKMQ (reference sequence). The CDR3 length is 14 residues. V gave up 10 bases and J gave up 8 bases; unmatched junction bases: 13. CDR3 protein: CATDRTGVLGTQYF. The CDR3 nucleotides are TGTGCCACCGATAGGACAGGGGTGTTAGGTACGCAGTATTTT.

The chain combines TRBV7-8 with TRBJ2-7; a weak D match, TRBD2 (7 bases). The CDR3 has 14 amino acids. V lost 6 bases, J lost 5 bases, and 17 bases lay in between. Germline V CDR1 and CDR2: SGHVS, FQNEAQ. The DNA of the CDR3 is TGTGCCAGCAGGGGGGGGCAGGGCGTAGACGAGCAGTACTTC. Its protein product is CASRGGQGVDEQYF. Variable domain in full (rest from reference TRBV7-8 and TRBJ2-7): GAGVSQSPRYKVAKRGQDVALRCDPISGHVSLFWYQQALGQGPEFLTYFQNEAQLDKSGLPSDRFFAERPEGSVSTLKIQRTQQEDSAVYLCASRGGQGVDEQYFGPGTRLTVT.

The count of this clone is one. V is TRBV7-6 and J is TRBJ2-2, with TRBD1 matching over 7 bases. CDR3 length: 13 amino acids. V lost 5 bases and J lost 6; bases outside the gene matches: 3. Germline lookup yields CDR1 SGHVS and CDR2 FNYEAQ. CDR3 sequence: CASSRGGPGELFF. In nucleotides, the CDR3 is TGTGCCAGCAGCCGAGGGGGCCCCGGGGAGCTGTTTTTT.

The chain employs TRBV27 and TRBJ2-1, with TRBD1 identical over 8 bases. Looked up from germline, CDR1 is MNHEY and CDR2 is SMNVEV (reference sequence). The CDR3 contains 15 residues. Trimming at V came to 7 bases and at J to 0 bases, leaving 5 bases not matched to a gene. This chain's CDR3 is CASTWTGSSYNEQFF. CDR3 coding DNA: TGTGCCAGCACCTGGACAGGGAGCTCCTACAATGAGCAGTTCTTC.

J is TRBJ2-1 and V is TRBV7-2; TRBD2 agrees at 14 bases. This CDR3 comprises 16 residues. The V segment lost 3 bases and the J segment 4 bases; nucleotides outside the gene matches: 2. The germline V gene encodes CDR1 SGHTA and CDR2 FQGNSA. The CDR3 nucleotides are TGTGCCAGCAGCTTTAGACTAGCGGGAGGGTACAATGAGCAGTTCTTC. The encoded protein is CASSFRLAGGYNEQFF.

The chain links TRBV11-2 to TRBJ2-3; D uncertain. Germline CDR1 is SGHAT and CDR2 is FQNNGV. Trimming left V 3 bases short and J 2 bases short, with 9 bases between. There are 14 residues in the CDR3. CDR3 sequence reads: CASSFTAVTDTQYF. CDR3 in DNA: TGTGCCAGCAGCTTCACTGCTGTCACAGATACGCAGTATTTT. The variable domain in full, with the rest retrieved from reference TRBV11-2 and TRBJ2-3, is EAGVAQSPRYKIIEKRQSVAFWCNPISGHATLYWYQQILGQGPKLLIQFQNNGVVDDSQLPKDRFSAERLKGVDSTLKIQPAKLEDSAVYLCASSFTAVTDTQYFGPGTRLTVL.

This chain uses TRBV6-1 with TRBJ2-5, with 8 bases matching TRBD2. Germline values: CDR1 MNHNS, CDR2 SASEGT. The CDR3 consists of 15 residues. Trimming at V came to 3 bases and at J to 1 base, leaving 4 bases not matched to a gene. CDR3 DNA: TGTGCCAGCAGTGATTTGGCGGGAGGCCAAGAGACCCAGTACTTC. Its protein product is CASSDLAGGQETQYF.

This clone was observed a single time. The chain links TRBV15 to TRBJ1-1; 7 bases align to TRBD1. This CDR3 contains 15 residues. Germline CDR1 LNHNV, CDR2 YYDKDF (reference sequence). Trimming cost V 5 bases and J 0 bases; bases outside gene matches: 6. CDR3 in amino acids: CATSLSTGMNTEAFF. In DNA, the CDR3 is TGTGCCACCAGCTTGTCGACAGGGATGAACACTGAAGCTTTCTTT.

This chain connects TRBV28 to TRBJ2-1, with 9 bases matching TRBD2. Per the germline V gene, CDR1 is MDHEN and CDR2 is SYDVKM. The CDR3 has 17 residues. After removal of 5 bases from V and 7 bases from J, the junction contained 15 bases not matched to a gene. CDR3 amino acids: CASSPGGREGLVNEQFF. The CDR3 nucleotides read TGTGCCAGCAGTCCCGGGGGGCGGGAGGGCCTGGTTAATGAGCAGTTCTTC. Looking up the rest from reference TRBV28 and TRBJ2-1 gives the full variable domain: DVKVTQSSRYLVKRTGEKVFLECVQDMDHENMFWYRQDPGLGLRLIYFSYDVKMKEKGDIPEGYSVSREKKERFSLILESASTNQTSMYLCASSPGGREGLVNEQFFGPGTRLTVL.